This is a list of T cell receptor beta chains from one sample in a study of blood T cell repertoires in COVID-19. TCRdb keeps only in-frame clones here, not all; method: immunoSEQ multiplex PCR. This sample yields around 39,000 clones, of which just over 85% are seen a single time; about 4.9% belongs to the top ten. The specimen sequenced was peripheral blood. The receptors were sampled from a man between 35 and 55 years old with active COVID-19. Each CDR3 is given with its conserved first and last residue. Each record gives: J gene, V gene, D gene, CDR3 protein. The D gene is left open where the match is weak.

J: TRBJ1-1; V: TRBV5-1; D: .; CDR3: CASSWRAVDTEAFF
J: TRBJ2-7; V: TRBV6-1; D: TRBD2; CDR3: CASSEGGLAGEEQYF
J: TRBJ1-2; V: TRBV7-9; D: .; CDR3: CASSPSGNRTATNYGYTF
J: TRBJ1-1; V: TRBV19; D: .; CDR3: CASSSRGTTEAFF
J: TRBJ1-2; V: TRBV6-1; D: .; CDR3: CASSEAGQEGLMIRYGYTF
J: TRBJ2-3; V: TRBV5-1; D: .; CDR3: CASSLGAQGTDTQYF
J: TRBJ2-2; V: TRBV10-2; D: TRBD1; CDR3: CASKDRGENTGELFF
J: TRBJ2-1; V: TRBV7-9; D: .; CDR3: CASSPGVGVYNEQFF
J: TRBJ1-5; V: TRBV6-6; D: .; CDR3: CASSFRGVVDQPQHF
J: TRBJ2-1; V: TRBV9; D: TRBD1; CDR3: CASSSSPGTGGFDEQFF
J: TRBJ1-4; V: TRBV10-3; D: TRBD1; CDR3: CAISEQGQGNEKLFF
J: TRBJ1-6; V: TRBV5-5; D: .; CDR3: CASSASGRVLGSPLHF
J: TRBJ2-7; V: TRBV30; D: TRBD2; CDR3: CAWTAGGGSYEQYF
J: TRBJ1-4; V: TRBV19; D: .; CDR3: CASRVQGSKFEKLFF
J: TRBJ2-2; V: TRBV3-1/TRBV3-2; D: .; CDR3: CASSREHSTGELFF
J: TRBJ2-7; V: TRBV7-9; D: TRBD1; CDR3: CASSFWTGTSEQYF